These 31 T cell receptor beta chains originate from one sample sequenced in a study of blood T cell repertoires in COVID-19. The table came from immunoSEQ multiplex PCR; TCRdb's copy has only in-frame clones and leaves some out. The sample includes some 200,000 clones, around 83% of them seen just once. The sequencing sample was made of peripheral blood. The origin of the receptors is a man in his fifties with active or convalescent COVID-19.

The chain employs TRBV5-6 and TRBJ2-1; unclear D gene. V shed 1 base and J shed 0 bases, with 11 bases lying between them. CDR1 is SGHDT and CDR2 is YYEEEE in the germline V gene. The CDR3 runs 16 residues. The CDR3 loop reads CASSLTRHSSYNEQFF. CDR3 nucleotide sequence: TGTGCCAGCAGCTTGACGCGGCATAGCTCCTACAATGAGCAGTTCTTC.

This clone was detected only a few times. This chain uses TRBV7-6 with TRBJ2-7; tentatively, D is TRBD1 (5 bases). V was trimmed by 4 bases and J by 10 bases, leaving 23 bases between them. Germline V gene data show CDR1 as SGHVS and CDR2 as FNYEAQ. The CDR3 is 15 residues long. The DNA of the CDR3 is TGTGCCAGCAGCTCCTACCGGGTTTCGCCAGGGCGACAGTACTTC. Its protein is CASSSYRVSPGRQYF.

The rearrangement uses TRBV18 and TRBJ2-5; 8 bases line up with TRBD2. There are 18 residues in the CDR3. Germline V CDR1 and CDR2: KGHSH, LQKENI. V dropped 3 bases and J dropped 2; count of bases not matched to a gene: 14. The CDR3 here is CASSPGRGTSGIQETQYF. DNA for the CDR3: TGTGCCAGCTCACCGGGGCGGGGTACTAGCGGAATACAAGAGACCCAGTACTTC.

The chain carries TRBV27 and TRBJ2-5, with 13 positions matching TRBD2. Germline trimming cut 5 bases from V and 5 bases from J; bases unmatched to any gene: 11. The CDR3 runs to 17 residues. Germline CDR1 MNHEY, CDR2 SMNVEV (reference sequence). CDR3: CASSPRGLAGAWETQYF. In DNA, the CDR3 is TGTGCCAGCAGTCCGCGCGGACTAGCGGGAGCGTGGGAGACCCAGTACTTC.

The gene calls are TRBV5-1 and TRBJ2-1, with TRBD1 as a possible D gene (6 bases). Trimming left V 0 bases short and J 3 bases short, with 10 bases between. The germline gives CDR1 SGHRS, CDR2 YFSETQ. The CDR3 has 15 amino acids. CDR3 protein: CASSLEAGVYNEQFF. CDR3 coding DNA: TGCGCCAGCAGCTTGGAGGCAGGGGTCTACAATGAGCAGTTCTTC.

V gene TRBV2 combines with J gene TRBJ1-5, with a tentative D call TRBD1 (5 bases). V was clipped by 4 bases and J by 6 bases, with 13 bases between them. CDR1 SNHLY and CDR2 FYNNEI come from the germline V gene. This CDR3 is 14 amino acids long. The CDR3 loop is CASSGQGGSQPQHF. CDR3 nucleotide sequence: TGTGCCAGCAGTGGTCAGGGAGGGAGTCAGCCCCAGCATTTT.

This chain connects TRBV5-5 to TRBJ2-3; D not resolved. The CDR3 is 16 amino acids. V was cut by 0 bases and J by 0 bases, with 11 bases left in between. Germline CDR1 is SGHKS and CDR2 is YYEKEE (reference sequence). DNA of the CDR3: TGTGCCAGCAGCTTGGGGGCAGGCTTTAGCACAGATACGCAGTATTTT. This translates into CASSLGAGFSTDTQYF.

The chain links TRBV12-3 or TRBV12-4 to TRBJ2-5; D remains unclear. Trimming removed 7 bases from V and 4 bases from J, with 7 bases in between. This CDR3 region has 11 residues. The CDR3: CASKLLETQYF. CDR3 in DNA: TGTGCCAGCAAACTTTTAGAGACCCAGTACTTC.

The chain is built from TRBV5-5 and TRBJ2-6; perhaps TRBD1 as D (6 bases). V was trimmed by 1 base and J by 4 bases, leaving 9 bases between them. The V gene's germline CDR1 is SGHKS and CDR2 YYEKEE (reference sequence). The CDR3 is 15 residues long. The CDR3 protein is CASSLLGAGANVLTF. The CDR3 DNA reads as TGTGCCAGCAGCTTGTTGGGGGCAGGGGCCAACGTCCTGACTTTC.

The DNA for the CDR3 is TGTGCCAGCTCAGCTTCAGGGTTTGATTCACCCCTCCACTTT. It yields the protein CASSASGFDSPLHF. This chain uses TRBV18 with TRBJ1-6; tentative D call: TRBD1 (5 bases). Germline CDR1 is KGHSH and CDR2 is LQKENI. V lost 5 bases, J lost 8 bases, and 13 bases lay in between. The length of the CDR3 is 14 residues. The whole variable domain, remainder taken from reference TRBV18 and TRBJ1-6, is NAGVMQNPRHLVRRRGQEARLRCSPMKGHSHVYWYRQLPEEGLKFMVYLQKENIIDESGMPKERFSAEFPKEGPSILRIQQVVRGDSAAYFCASSASGFDSPLHFGNGTRLTVT.

The chain recombines TRBV19 with TRBJ1-5; D uncertain. The CDR3 has 14 residues. Germline values: CDR1 LNHDA, CDR2 SQIVND (reference sequence). V gave up 5 bases and J gave up 7 bases, with 15 bases separating them. The CDR3 here is CASSDGVLRQPQHF. CDR3 DNA: TGTGCCAGTAGTGACGGGGTGTTACGGCAGCCCCAGCATTTT.

The chain recombines TRBV13 with TRBJ2-1; 9 positions match TRBD2. Germline loops: CDR1 PRHDT, CDR2 FYEKMQ (reference sequence). There are 17 residues in the CDR3. The trim removed 0 bases at V and 0 bases at J, leaving 3 bases unmatched. CDR3 nucleotide sequence: TGTGCCAGCAGCTTAGGGCTAGCGGGGAGCTCCTACAATGAGCAGTTCTTC. Translated: CASSLGLAGSSYNEQFF.

This rearrangement joins TRBV11-1 to TRBJ2-7, with 8 bases matching TRBD1. CDR3 length equals 13 residues. The ends lost 10 bases at V and 5 bases at J; junction bases unmatched: 10. Germline assignment: CDR1 SGHAT and CDR2 FQDESV (reference sequence). CDR3 region: CATQGAQRDEQYF. In nucleotides, the CDR3 is TGTGCCACGCAGGGGGCGCAGCGGGACGAGCAGTACTTC.

In DNA form, the CDR3 reads TGTGCCAGCAGCCAAGATTCGGGGAATTCACCCCTCCACTTT. It is translated as CASSQDSGNSPLHF. J is TRBJ1-6 and V is TRBV3-1 (or the pseudogene TRBV3-2); no firm D call. The germline gives CDR1 LGHDT, CDR2 YNNKEL (reference sequence). With 0 bases removed from V and 7 bases from J, the gap between germline ends came to 7 bases. The CDR3 length is 14 residues.

The chain is built from TRBV6-5 and TRBJ1-1, with a weak D call TRBD1 (6 bases). The CDR3 length is 15 residues. Trimming took 7 bases from V and 4 from J, leaving 19 bases between them. Germline V gene sequence: CDR1 MNHEY, CDR2 SVGAGI. The CDR3 coding sequence is TGTGCCAGCAACCCAAGGGGGTGGTCCGTCACTGAAGCTTTCTTT. Protein: CASNPRGWSVTEAFF.

This chain links TRBV10-1 with TRBJ1-2, with D maybe TRBD1 (6 bases). Trimming left V 10 bases short and J 4 bases short, with 19 bases between. This CDR3 has 14 amino acids. Looked up from germline, CDR1 is WNHNN and CDR2 is SYGVQD (reference sequence). The CDR3 nucleotides are TGCGCCACCAAGCCCCAGGGGCGCAGCTATGGCTACACCTTC. Its protein is CATKPQGRSYGYTF.

The genes are TRBV19 and TRBJ1-5, with 8 bases identical to TRBD1. CDR3 length: 14 residues. After removal of 5 bases from V and 6 bases from J, the junction contained 6 bases not matched to a gene. CDR1 LNHDA and CDR2 SQIVND come from the germline V gene (reference sequence). This CDR3 reads CASSGQGASQPQHF. The CDR3 DNA sequence: TGTGCCAGTAGTGGACAGGGAGCGAGTCAGCCCCAGCATTTT.

This clone was picked up one time. J is TRBJ2-7 and V is TRBV6-1; 7 bases match TRBD1. CDR1 and CDR2 from the germline V gene are MNHNS and SASEGT. This CDR3 has 15 amino acids. J was trimmed by 4 bases and V by 0 bases; bases with no gene match: 6. This chain's CDR3 is CASSEAQGQMYEQYV. The CDR3 region has the DNA TGTGCCAGCAGTGAAGCGCAGGGACAGATGTACGAGCAGTACGTC.

The V call is TRBV6-5, the J call TRBJ2-5, with TRBD1 as a possible D gene (5 bases). V lost 2 bases, J lost 0 bases, and 13 bases lay in between. In germline, CDR1 is MNHEY, CDR2 SVGAGI. There are 16 residues in the CDR3. For the CDR3, the DNA is TGTGCCAGCAGTTACAGGGCAGGGTGGGACCAAGAGACCCAGTACTTC. It is translated as CASSYRAGWDQETQYF.

This clone was observed a single time. The J gene is TRBJ1-2, the V gene TRBV5-1, with D possibly TRBD1 on 6 matching bases. The CDR3 is made up of 17 amino acids. V lost 0 bases, J lost 7 bases, and 22 bases lay in between. The germline CDR1 and CDR2 sequences are SGHRS and YFSETQ. The CDR3 nucleotides read TGCGCCAGCAGCTTGGAGGGTGGCCGACTGACAGGAGCTGGCTACACCTTC. It codes for CASSLEGGRLTGAGYTF.

The rearrangement uses TRBV7-9 and TRBJ2-7, with D possibly being TRBD2 (6 bases). The CDR3 runs 16 residues. Per the germline V gene, CDR1 is SEHNR and CDR2 is FQNEAQ (reference sequence). V was trimmed by 5 bases and J by 2 bases, leaving 19 bases between them. The CDR3 region has the DNA TGTGCCAGCAGCCCCCCGGGAGTGAAAGAAACCTACGAGCAGTACTTC. It translates to CASSPPGVKETYEQYF.

V gene TRBV3-1 (or the pseudogene TRBV3-2) combines with J gene TRBJ1-3; D gene ambiguous. Per the germline V gene, CDR1 is LGHDT and CDR2 is YNNKEL (reference sequence). This CDR3 contains 15 residues. V was trimmed by 0 bases and J by 0 bases, leaving 6 bases between them. CDR3 nucleotide sequence: TGTGCCAGCAGCCAAGACCTCCTCTCTGGAAACACCATATATTTT. Protein product: CASSQDLLSGNTIYF.

V usage is TRBV18 and J usage is TRBJ2-3; 11 nucleotides match TRBD1. The germline V gene encodes CDR1 KGHSH and CDR2 LQKENI. V was clipped by 3 bases and J by 4 bases; unmatched bases: 3. This CDR3 region has 15 residues. CDR3 loop: CASSPQGQGADTQYF. CDR3 coding DNA: TGTGCCAGCTCACCTCAGGGACAGGGGGCAGATACGCAGTATTTT.

In this sample, this clone turned up a few times. V is TRBV5-8 and J is TRBJ1-3; possible D gene TRBD1, 6 bases. The CDR3 is 17 residues long. V lost 1 base to trimming and J lost 4 bases, with 18 bases between them. Germline CDR1 reads SGHTS; CDR2 reads YDEGEE. The CDR3 region is CASSLFPSTGRGNTIYF. CDR3 DNA: TGTGCCAGCAGCTTGTTCCCCTCCACAGGGCGAGGAAACACCATATATTTT.

V and J are TRBV2 and TRBJ1-5; D is uncertain. CDR1 is SNHLY, CDR2 FYNNEI, per germline. V dropped 2 bases and J dropped 6 bases, with 11 bases sitting between them. CDR3 length: 14 residues. The CDR3 region is CASSERRDTQPQHF. As DNA, the CDR3 is TGTGCCAGCAGTGAACGTCGGGATACTCAGCCCCAGCATTTT. The full variable domain, completed using reference TRBV2 and TRBJ1-5, is EPEVTQTPSHQVTQMGQEVILRCVPISNHLYFYWYRQILGQKVEFLVSFYNNEISEKSEIFDDQFSVERPDGSNFTLKIRSTKLEDSAMYFCASSERRDTQPQHFGDGTRLSIL.

CDR3 in amino acids: CASSLVLLGALITDTQYF. Here the CDR3 DNA reads TGTGCCAGCAGCTTAGTATTATTGGGGGCCCTGATCACAGATACGCAGTATTTT. The chain employs TRBV7-8 and TRBJ2-3, with D possibly matching TRBD1 (6 bases). Per the germline V gene, CDR1 is SGHVS and CDR2 is FQNEAQ. Trimming removed 1 base at V and 2 bases at J, with 19 bases between. The length of the CDR3 is 18 residues.

This clone was detected a few times. V gene TRBV10-3 combines with J gene TRBJ2-3; 8 nucleotides match TRBD1. Germline V gives CDR1 ENHRY, CDR2 SYGVKD. V lost 3 bases and J lost 1; bases outside the gene matches: 3. This CDR3 has 15 residues. Here the CDR3 reads CAISDPDRGTDTQYF. In nucleotides, the CDR3 is TGTGCCATCAGTGACCCGGACAGGGGCACAGATACGCAGTATTTT.

This clone was recorded a few times. This chain uses TRBV7-2 with TRBJ2-5; weak D call: TRBD1 (6 bases). Looked up from germline, CDR1 is SGHTA and CDR2 is FQGNSA. This CDR3 comprises 12 residues. V shed 3 bases and J shed 4 bases, with 6 bases lying between them. CDR3 sequence: CASSFRGETQYF. CDR3 in DNA: TGTGCCAGCAGCTTCAGGGGAGAGACCCAGTACTTC. The full variable domain, completed using reference TRBV7-2 and TRBJ2-5, is GAGVSQSPSNKVTEKGKDVELRCDPISGHTALYWYRQSLGQGLEFLIYFQGNSAPDKSGLPSDRFSAERTGGSVSTLTIQRTQQEDSAVYLCASSFRGETQYFGPGTRLLVL.

This clone was picked up a small number of times. The chain uses TRBV28 and TRBJ1-2, with D unresolved. The CDR3 runs 13 residues. The germline V gene encodes CDR1 MDHEN and CDR2 SYDVKM. V lost 3 bases, J lost 2 bases, and 7 bases lay in between. The DNA of the CDR3 is TGTGCCAGCAGTTTGGGAGTGAACTATGGCTACACCTTC. Translation: CASSLGVNYGYTF.

This chain joins TRBV28 and TRBJ2-7; 7 positions agree with TRBD2. Germline V CDR1 and CDR2: MDHEN, SYDVKM. The J segment lost 1 base and the V segment lost 7 bases, leaving 10 bases of the junction unmatched. This CDR3 contains 15 residues. The CDR3 region has the DNA TGTGCCAGCACCTACCCCCGGGGAGGGTCCTACGAGCAGTACTTC. Translating gives CASTYPRGGSYEQYF.

This clone was detected only a few times. V is TRBV7-2 and J is TRBJ2-3; tentative D call: TRBD2 (5 bases). Germline V gives CDR1 SGHTA, CDR2 FQGNSA. The ends were cut back, 2 bases at V and 0 bases at J, with 12 bases in the middle. This CDR3 has 16 residues. The CDR3 reads CASSLRGGTSTDTQYF. The DNA for the CDR3 is TGTGCCAGCAGCTTACGAGGAGGAACAAGCACAGATACGCAGTATTTT.